The rows below give T cell receptor beta chains drawn from one sample of a study of T-cell memory formation after mild COVID-19. TCRdb reprocessed the 5' RACE reads with MiXCR, giving one entry per CDR3 protein. The sample includes more than 300,000 distinct CDR3 sequences, 20% to 25% of them seen just once. Sequencing used PBMCs or a T cell subset sorted from them (not recorded which). Receptors originate from a man between 18 and 35 years old who had mild COVID-19 (a few samples of this study predate the infection). Cell type and time point are not known. The CDR3 runs from the conserved cysteine through the conserved F or W. A D gene is named only where the DNA matches it firmly. Size tells how often a clone was seen (once, few, many) or the class of an expanded clone, and some rows leave it out.

j_gene	v_gene	d_gene	abundance	CDR3nt	CDR3aa
TRBJ1-2	TRBV6-5	TRBD1	-	TGTGCCAGCAGTTCGCAAGCCTCAGGGGGCGGGTATGGCTACACCTTC	CASSSQASGGGYGYTF
TRBJ1-1	TRBV29-1	-	-	TGCAGCGTTGAAGAAGATGTAGGGAGACACACTGAAGCTTTCTTT	CSVEEDVGRHTEAFF
TRBJ2-3	TRBV27	-	-	TGTGCCAGCAGTTTATCCGTCGTGGTTGATACGCAGTATTTT	CASSLSVVVDTQYF
TRBJ1-5	TRBV6-6	-	-	TGTGCCAGCAGCCCCGGGACAACGAATCAGCCCCAGCATTTT	CASSPGTTNQPQHF
TRBJ1-1	TRBV5-1	-	-	TGCGCCAGCTCCGTTGATCCGGGAAGGACCACTGAAGCTTTCTTT	CASSVDPGRTTEAFF
TRBJ2-3	TRBV12-3/TRBV12-4	TRBD2	few	TGTGCCAGCGGGCAGGGCGGGGGGGCGGCAGATACGCAGTATTTT	CASGQGGGAADTQYF
TRBJ1-5	TRBV27	-	few	TGTGCCAGCAGTTCCCTCGACCGGGGAGGCAATCAGCCCCAGCATTTT	CASSSLDRGGNQPQHF
TRBJ1-4	TRBV4-3	TRBD1	few	TGCGCCAGCAGCCCCCCCCCGGACAGGGTCGGAGAAAAACTGTTTTTT	CASSPPPDRVGEKLFF
TRBJ2-7	TRBV12-3/TRBV12-4	TRBD2	few	TGTGCCACCCGGGGGGGTATGGGGGCTCTCTACGAGCAGTACTTC	CATRGGMGALYEQYF
TRBJ2-5	TRBV4-1	-	few	TGCGCCAGCAGCCAGTGGACGGGGGAGACCCAGTACTTC	CASSQWTGETQYF
TRBJ2-5	TRBV12-3/TRBV12-4	TRBD2	few	TGTGCCAGCAGCCGGATACTAGCGGGAAAGGGAGAGACCCAGTACTTC	CASSRILAGKGETQYF
TRBJ1-1	TRBV28	-	-	TGTGCCAGCAGTTTACACCATGAAGCTTTCTTT	CASSLHHEAFF
TRBJ2-7	TRBV12-5	-	-	TGTGCTAGTGGGACAGAGGCTTGGGAGCAGTACTTC	CASGTEAWEQYF
TRBJ2-1	TRBV4-1	-	-	TGCGCCAGCAGCCAGTTGACAGGCGGGGAGCAGTTCTTC	CASSQLTGGEQFF
TRBJ1-6	TRBV6-6	-	-	TGTGCCAGCAGTTACAGCTCCTATAATTCACCCCTCCACTTT	CASSYSSYNSPLHF
TRBJ1-2	TRBV10-3	-	-	TGTGCCATCAGTAGTCCGGGAGACATGAGCCCCTATGGCTACACCTTC	CAISSPGDMSPYGYTF
TRBJ2-2	TRBV12-3/TRBV12-4	-	-	TGTGCCAGCAGTTTAAGCCAGTGGGACACCGGGGAGCTGTTTTTT	CASSLSQWDTGELFF
TRBJ2-1	TRBV4-2	-	few	TGTGCCAGCAGCCAAGTGGAAGGGAATGAGCAGTTCTTC	CASSQVEGNEQFF
TRBJ2-3	TRBV9	TRBD2	-	TGTGCCAGCAGCGTAGGGCCTAGCGGGGGCACAGATACGCAGTATTTT	CASSVGPSGGTDTQYF
TRBJ2-2	TRBV5-1	TRBD1	-	TGCGCCAGCAGCATGAAACCGGGACAGGGCAACACCGGGGAGCTGTTTTTT	CASSMKPGQGNTGELFF
TRBJ1-1	TRBV5-4	TRBD1	few	TGTGCCAGCAGCTTGGAGGTAACAGGGGACACTGAAGCTTTCTTT	CASSLEVTGDTEAFF
TRBJ1-2	TRBV4-1	-	-	TGCGCCAGCAGCCAACCCGCCAGAGGCCCCGGCTATGGCTACACCTTC	CASSQPARGPGYGYTF
TRBJ1-1	TRBV7-9	-	-	TGTGCCAGCAGCTTTATTCTCAGGAACACTGAAGCTTTCTTT	CASSFILRNTEAFF
TRBJ2-6	TRBV4-1	-	few	TGCGCCAGCAGCCAAGAGGGCAGACGCAACTCTGGGGCCAACGTCCTGACTTTC	CASSQEGRRNSGANVLTF
TRBJ2-3	TRBV9	TRBD2	-	TGTGCCAGCAGCGTTGCGGGGGGCACATCTAGCACAGATACGCAGTATTTT	CASSVAGGTSSTDTQYF
TRBJ2-1	TRBV7-8	-	-	TGTGCCAGCAGCTGGGCGGATGAGCAGTTCTTC	CASSWADEQFF
TRBJ2-2	TRBV29-1	TRBD1	few	TGCAGCGTCGACAGGGGGCTGACCGGGGAGCTGTTTTTT	CSVDRGLTGELFF
TRBJ1-5	TRBV29-1	-	few	TGCAGCGTCTGGGGGGGTCGAAGGGGCAATCAGCCCCAGCATTTT	CSVWGGRRGNQPQHF
TRBJ2-6	TRBV5-1	-	-	TGCGCCAGCAGCTGGAAGGCACAGCAACCCTCTCTCGGGGCCAACGTCCTGACTTTC	CASSWKAQQPSLGANVLTF
TRBJ2-4	TRBV4-3	TRBD1	many	TGCGCCAGCAGCCCTCGCCCCAGGGGGGCCAAAAACATTCAGTACTTC	CASSPRPRGAKNIQYF
TRBJ1-3	TRBV5-1	-	-	TGCGCCAGCAGCTTGGGAGCAATCGCTTCTGGAAACACCATATATTTT	CASSLGAIASGNTIYF
TRBJ2-1	TRBV7-9	TRBD2	-	TGTGCCAGCACCAGAGCGGGGGGGCCTTTCTACAATGAGCAGTTCTTC	CASTRAGGPFYNEQFF
TRBJ1-1	TRBV7-9	TRBD1	few	TGTGCCAGCAGCTCTCCCTGGACAGGGAAAACTGAAGCTTTCTTT	CASSSPWTGKTEAFF
TRBJ2-1	TRBV4-3	TRBD2	-	TGCGCCAGCAAGCAGTCGAGGGCTAGCGGGATCAACAATGAGCAGTTATTC	CASKQSRASGINNEQLF
TRBJ2-2	TRBV2	-	-	TGTGCCAGCAGTGAAGCGGGGGGCCGGAGGAGCACCGGGGAGCTGTTTTTT	CASSEAGGRRSTGELFF
TRBJ2-5	TRBV20-1	-	-	TGCAGTGCTCTTGGACTAGGGGGCCAGTACTTC	CSALGLGGQYF
TRBJ2-6	TRBV11-2	-	-	TGTGCCTGCAGCTTAGATCCGGGCAGGGGCTCTGGGGCCAACGTCCTGACTTTC	CACSLDPGRGSGANVLTF
TRBJ2-1	TRBV4-1	-	-	TGCGCCAGCAGCCAAGTCGGACTCTTTCATGAGCAGTTCTTC	CASSQVGLFHEQFF
TRBJ1-2	TRBV20-1	-	-	TGCAGTGTCGAACACATCTATGGCTACACCTTC	CSVEHIYGYTF
TRBJ2-5	TRBV7-7	-	few	TGTGCCAGCAGCTGTATACATCCCCAAGAGACCCAGTACTTC	CASSCIHPQETQYF
TRBJ1-5	TRBV7-9	TRBD1	once	TGTGCCAGCAGCACTGCGGCAGGGGGGTCCAATCAGCCCCAGCATTTT	CASSTAAGGSNQPQHF
TRBJ2-7	TRBV4-1	-	-	TGCGCCAGCAGCCAGCCGACGGTACGCTACGAGCAGTACTTC	CASSQPTVRYEQYF
TRBJ2-7	TRBV9	-	few	TGTGCCAGCAGCCCAGCCGGGTCATCCTACGAGCAGTACTTC	CASSPAGSSYEQYF
TRBJ2-3	TRBV10-3	-	-	TGTGCCATCAGGGGGGGAGTAGGGGATACGCAGTATTTT	CAIRGGVGDTQYF